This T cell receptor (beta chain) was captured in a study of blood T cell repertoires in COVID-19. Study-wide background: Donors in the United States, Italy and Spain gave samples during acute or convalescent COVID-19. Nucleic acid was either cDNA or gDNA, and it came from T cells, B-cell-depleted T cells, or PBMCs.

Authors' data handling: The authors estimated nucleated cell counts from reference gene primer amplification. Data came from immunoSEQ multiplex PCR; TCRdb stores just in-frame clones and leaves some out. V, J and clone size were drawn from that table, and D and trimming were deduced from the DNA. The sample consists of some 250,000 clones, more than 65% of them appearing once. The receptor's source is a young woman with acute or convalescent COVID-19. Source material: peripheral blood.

The DNA for the CDR3 is TGTGCCAGCAGTGATGGACTGACCGACTACGAGCAGTACTTC. Translation gives CASSDGLTDYEQYF. The chain employs TRBV2 and TRBJ2-7; D might be TRBD2 (5 bases). Germline lookup yields CDR1 SNHLY and CDR2 FYNNEI. There are 14 residues in the CDR3. V was pared by 3 bases and J by 3 bases, with 12 bases between.